The clone carrying this T cell receptor beta chain came up a few times. Antigen unknown. The CDR3 loop spans 13 amino acids. The germline V gene has CDR1 MDHEN and CDR2 SYDVKM. V lost 2 bases to trimming and J lost 10 bases, with 9 bases between them. Template switching added a universal primer binding site, and final cDNA carried unique molecular identifiers. TCRdb redid the calling of the 5' RACE reads with MiXCR, one entry per CDR3 protein. The table records 1.5 million to 2 million distinct CDR3 sequences, less than 40% of them present only once. The source of the sample is a study of identical twins. Study results and caveats: While abundant cord blood beta clonotypes carried fewer insertions, memory repertoires showed no such pattern.

The TCR was taken from a newborn girl in good health. J is TRBJ1-6 and V is TRBV28; D uncertain. Sequenced material: cord blood. In DNA form, the CDR3 reads TGTGCCAGCAGTTTAGCGCCACCATCACCCCTCCACTTT. Protein sequence: CASSLAPPSPLHF.